These 28 T cell receptor beta chains came from one sample sequenced in a study of T cell repertoires in cytomegalovirus infection. TCRdb re-analysed the reads in MiXCR, keeping a single row per CDR3 protein. Of roughly 570,000 distinct CDR3 sequences in the sample, 35% to 50% were seen once. These TCRs are of unknown antigen specificity. This specimen was cultured PBMCs, taken from culture after CMV antigen stimulation. The receptors were gathered from a human donor in good health (CMV status not recorded). Some clones in this sample may be carry-over from other donors' samples.

In this sample, this clonotype turned up a few times. The gene calls are TRBV5-6 and TRBJ1-6; D might be TRBD1 (5 bases). Germline CDR1 and CDR2: SGHDT and YYEEEE. The CDR3 is 16 amino acids. V lost 0 bases to trimming and J lost 8 bases, with 15 bases between them. The CDR3 bases are TGTGCCAGCAGCTTGGCTGGGACGGAACCGGATTCACCCCTCCACTTT. Its protein is CASSLAGTEPDSPLHF.

This clonotype was seen a handful of times. The chain combines TRBV7-2 with TRBJ2-7; D remains unclear. This CDR3 is built from 12 residues. From germline, CDR1 is SGHTA and CDR2 FQGNSA. V gave up 2 bases and J gave up 4 bases, with 6 bases separating them. The CDR3 is CASSLMQYEQYF. CDR3 coding DNA: TGTGCCAGCAGCTTAATGCAATACGAGCAGTACTTC.

CDR3 residues: CASSLGLGVEQYF. CDR3 DNA: TGTGCCAGCAGTTTAGGACTAGGCGTCGAGCAGTACTTC. This chain connects TRBV2 to TRBJ2-7; 7 bases are shared with TRBD2. The CDR3 covers 13 residues. Looked up from germline, CDR1 is SNHLY and CDR2 is FYNNEI. The V segment lost 5 bases and the J segment 6 bases; nucleotides outside the gene matches: 7.

This clonotype showed up just a few times. The chain recombines TRBV7-2 with TRBJ2-1, with 10 bases lining up with TRBD2. This CDR3 spans 15 amino acids. The germline CDR1 and CDR2 sequences are SGHTA and FQGNSA. V lost 5 bases and J lost 7; bases outside the gene matches: 8. The CDR3 sequence is CASSPILAGANEQFF. The CDR3 region has the DNA TGTGCCAGCAGCCCTATTCTAGCGGGAGCGAATGAGCAGTTCTTC.

CDR3 coding DNA: TGTGCCAGCAGTGAACGACAGGGCGGTCAAGAGACCCAGTACTTC. Translated: CASSERQGGQETQYF. The chain recombines TRBV12-3 or TRBV12-4 with TRBJ2-5; 7 nucleotides agree with TRBD1. V lost 5 bases and J lost 2; bases outside the gene matches: 8. The CDR3 is 15 residues long.

CDR3 coding DNA: TGTGCCAGCAGCTGGGACAGGACAATCATTACGCAGTATTTT. Translated, it gives CASSWDRTIITQYF. This chain joins TRBV7-9 and TRBJ2-3; 8 nucleotides match TRBD1. CDR1 is SEHNR and CDR2 is FQNEAQ in the germline V gene (reference sequence). The length of the CDR3 is 14 residues. V dropped 4 bases and J dropped 8; count of bases not matched to a gene: 8.

Only a few counts were recorded for this clonotype. The gene calls are TRBV11-2 and TRBJ2-1; a weak D match, TRBD2 (5 bases). This CDR3 region has 15 residues. The V gene lost 6 bases and the J gene lost 1 base, with 13 bases spanning the gap. Germline V gene sequence: CDR1 SGHAT, CDR2 FQNNGV. CDR3 residues: CASRRGPGSYNEQFF. The CDR3 DNA is TGTGCCAGCAGACGAGGTCCGGGGTCCTACAATGAGCAGTTCTTC.

V usage is TRBV7-8 and J usage is TRBJ2-1; 8 bases are shared with TRBD2. The CDR3 extends over 15 amino acids. The V gene end was trimmed by 7 bases and the J gene end by 7 bases; junction bases not matched to a gene: 12. Germline-derived CDR1 and CDR2 are SGHVS and FQNEAQ. CDR3 coding DNA: TGTGCCAGCATCAAAGCCGGGGGGGCTTTAAATGAGCAGTTCTTC. It specifies CASIKAGGALNEQFF.

Only a few counts were recorded for this clonotype. The chain employs TRBV12-3 or TRBV12-4 and TRBJ1-1; D perhaps matches TRBD1 (6 bases). This CDR3 region has 14 residues. With 5 bases removed from V and 6 bases from J, the gap between germline ends came to 16 bases. DNA of the CDR3: TGTGCCAGCAGTCCCCGAGGGGACACACCTGAAGCTTTCTTT. Translation gives CASSPRGDTPEAFF.

This clonotype has a handful of counts. The chain employs TRBV6-2 or TRBV6-3 and TRBJ2-1; D not resolved. V lost 8 bases and J 4 bases, leaving 12 bases between the germline ends. CDR1 MNHEY and CDR2 SVGEGT come from the germline V gene. This CDR3 has 13 residues. The CDR3 is CASGQDLYNEQFF. CDR3 DNA sequence: TGTGCCAGCGGCCAGGACCTATACAATGAGCAGTTCTTC.

V and J are TRBV2 and TRBJ2-7; TRBD1 aligns across 8 bases. The CDR3 loop spans 10 amino acids. Germline V gives CDR1 SNHLY, CDR2 FYNNEI. V shed 9 bases and J 11 bases; nucleotides not matched to a gene: 6. CDR3 coding DNA: TGTGCCAGTTCCGGGACAGGCAAGTACTTC. Amino acids: CASSGTGKYF. The complete variable domain, with remaining parts taken from reference TRBV2 and TRBJ2-7, reads EPEVTQTPSHQVTQMGQEVILRCVPISNHLYFYWYRQILGQKVEFLVSFYNNEISEKSEIFDDQFSVERPDGSNFTLKIRSTKLEDSAMYFCASSGTGKYFGPGTRLTVT.

This clonotype has only a few counts. V is TRBV18 and J is TRBJ1-5, with D hard to call. Trimming took off 3 bases at V and 6 bases at J, with 9 bases between the two ends. The germline V gene encodes CDR1 KGHSH and CDR2 LQKENI. The CDR3 contains 13 residues. CDR3 region: CASSPEGGQPQHF. The CDR3 region has the DNA TGTGCCAGCTCACCCGAGGGCGGTCAGCCCCAGCATTTT.

This clonotype has a count of ten or more. The rearrangement links TRBV7-9 to TRBJ2-3; possibly TRBD1 or TRBD2 for D (6 bases each). V was shortened by 6 bases and J by 6 bases, with 13 bases between the two germline ends. The CDR3 is made up of 13 amino acids. Looked up from germline, CDR1 is SEHNR and CDR2 is FQNEAQ (reference sequence). For the CDR3, the DNA is TGTGCCAGCAGTTCGTCGGGGGCGGATACGCAGTATTTT. As protein: CASSSSGADTQYF.

The sample holds many counts of this clonotype. The chain couples TRBV12-3 or TRBV12-4 to TRBJ1-5; D possibly corresponds to TRBD1 (6 bases). V lost 7 bases and J 6 bases, leaving 16 bases between the germline ends. CDR3 length equals 14 residues. The CDR3 bases are TGTGCCAGCACCCTGGGCGAACAGGGTCAGCCCCAGCATTTT. It encodes CASTLGEQGQPQHF.

This sequence joins TRBV12-3 or TRBV12-4 and TRBJ2-1; 7 bases are a match to TRBD2. Trimming cost V 1 base and J 3 bases; bases outside gene matches: 9. There are 17 residues in the CDR3. The CDR3 region is CASSLVGLAAFYNEQFF. CDR3 DNA: TGTGCCAGCAGTTTAGTAGGTCTAGCGGCTTTCTACAATGAGCAGTTCTTC.

V is TRBV6-2 or TRBV6-3 and J is TRBJ2-1; no firm D call. CDR1 MNHEY and CDR2 SVGEGT come from the germline V gene. Trimming removed 5 bases from V and 5 bases from J, with 4 bases in between. This CDR3 has 11 residues. The CDR3 here is CASSRDNEQFF. The CDR3 DNA is TGTGCCAGCAGTCGCGACAATGAGCAGTTCTTC.

The CDR3 DNA reads TGCAGTGCTAGAGTTGGACGGGAGAATTCACCCCTCCACTTT. Its protein product is CSARVGRENSPLHF. The gene calls are TRBV20-1 and TRBJ1-6; D ambiguous. Germline CDR1 and CDR2: DFQATT and SNEGSKA (reference sequence). V lost 1 base, J lost 7 bases, and 11 bases lay in between. The CDR3 has 14 amino acids.

V is TRBV6-5 and J is TRBJ2-3, with D unclear. The CDR3 is 17 amino acids. Trimming cost V 0 bases and J 5 bases, with 18 bases left between them. The germline CDR1 and CDR2 sequences are MNHEY and SVGAGI. CDR3 coding DNA: TGTGCCAGCAGTTACTCGCTCCGTTCCGCGGCCTTAGATACGCAGTATTTT. Residues: CASSYSLRSAALDTQYF.

This clonotype appeared a few times. The chain recombines TRBV12-3 or TRBV12-4 with TRBJ1-2; D unresolved. Trimming removed 2 bases at V and 8 bases at J, with 12 bases between. The length of the CDR3 is 13 residues. For the CDR3, the DNA is TGTGCCAGCAGTTTAACCCCTATGTGGGGCTACACCTTC. As protein: CASSLTPMWGYTF.

This clonotype turned up a few times. This rearrangement joins TRBV11-2 to TRBJ2-3, with 8 nucleotides matching TRBD2. The CDR3 has 19 residues. Germline V gene sequence: CDR1 SGHAT, CDR2 FQNNGV. The V and J ends lost 3 bases and 4 bases, in that order; junction bases with no gene match: 18. CDR3 amino acids: CASSFFIASGAGEADTQYF. The CDR3 DNA is TGTGCCAGCAGCTTTTTTATCGCCTCCGGAGCGGGAGAGGCAGATACGCAGTATTTT.

This chain links TRBV7-2 with TRBJ1-2; D unclear. V was cut by 5 bases and J by 3 bases, with 10 bases left in between. The CDR3 is made up of 13 amino acids. Germline V gives CDR1 SGHTA, CDR2 FQGNSA. The CDR3 here is CASSDIVDYGYTF. The CDR3, as DNA: TGTGCCAGCAGCGACATTGTGGACTATGGCTACACCTTC.

V gene TRBV20-1 combines with J gene TRBJ2-7, with TRBD2 identical over 12 bases. Trimming removed 3 bases from V and 4 bases from J; junction bases left unmatched: 7. This CDR3 is built from 15 residues. CDR1 DFQATT and CDR2 SNEGSKA come from the germline V gene (reference sequence). CDR3: CSASGLAGGSYEQYF. CDR3 nucleotides: TGCAGTGCTAGTGGGCTAGCGGGAGGGTCTTACGAGCAGTACTTC.

The chain is built from TRBV28 and TRBJ1-1, with D perhaps matching TRBD1 (5 bases). The V end was cut by 7 bases, the J end by 1 base, with 28 bases between. This CDR3 has 19 amino acids. Germline assignment: CDR1 MDHEN and CDR2 SYDVKM. CDR3: CASINYAREAGGRNTEAFF. Here the CDR3 DNA reads TGTGCCAGCATCAATTATGCAAGGGAGGCTGGGGGACGGAACACTGAAGCTTTCTTT.

This clonotype was counted only a few times. The chain recombines TRBV6-5 with TRBJ1-6, with 7 bases lining up with TRBD1. The V segment lost 1 base and the J segment 7 bases; nucleotides outside the gene matches: 10. The CDR3 spans 17 residues. Germline V lookup: CDR1 MNHEY, CDR2 SVGAGI. The CDR3 sequence is CASSYFPTQGPNSPLHF. DNA of the CDR3: TGTGCCAGCAGTTACTTCCCCACACAGGGGCCAAATTCACCCCTCCACTTT.

The V and J genes are TRBV3-1 and TRBJ2-1; D not resolved. The germline V gene encodes CDR1 LGHDT and CDR2 YNNKEL (reference sequence). The CDR3 contains 13 residues. Trimming stripped 8 bases from V and 9 bases from J, with 17 bases between. CDR3 in DNA: TGTGCCAGCGCGGAAACGAGAGGCGGTGAGCAGTTCTTC. Translation gives CASAETRGGEQFF.

The chain couples TRBV7-9 to TRBJ1-4; no clear D gene. The CDR3 covers 14 residues. The ends were cut back, 3 bases at V and 3 bases at J, with 8 bases in the middle. Germline V gene sequence: CDR1 SEHNR, CDR2 FQNEAQ (reference sequence). For the CDR3, the DNA is TGTGCCAGCAGCTTTATGACCGCTAATGAAAAACTGTTTTTT. It codes for CASSFMTANEKLFF.

The chain carries TRBV11-3 and TRBJ2-2; 14 bases align to TRBD2. Germline values: CDR1 SGHNT, CDR2 YENEEA. This CDR3 has 14 residues. V lost 5 bases, J lost 10 bases, and 3 bases stayed unmatched. This CDR3 reads CASSGTSGRAELFF. CDR3 nucleotides: TGTGCCAGCAGCGGGACTAGCGGGAGAGCGGAGCTGTTTTTT.

The chain employs TRBV6-1 and TRBJ1-5; no firm D call. This CDR3 region has 14 residues. The V and J ends lost 7 bases and 4 bases respectively, with 14 bases between them. CDR1 and CDR2 from the germline V gene are MNHNS and SASEGT. The CDR3 loop reads CASTPRLGNQPQHF. CDR3 sequence (DNA): TGTGCCAGCACCCCACGGCTGGGTAATCAGCCCCAGCATTTT.